A selection of T cell receptor beta chains follows, all from one sample in a study of immune heterogeneity within non-small cell lung tumors. TCRdb itself ran the multiplex PCR reads through MiXCR, one entry per CDR3 protein. The sample carries 10,000 to 15,000 distinct CDR3 sequences, approximately 20% recorded once. Material for sequencing was lung tumor tissue. The receptors stem from a man aged 55-75 years with non-small cell lung cancer. Each CDR3 is given with its conserved first and last residue. The D gene is left open where the match is weak. Clone size is shown for a subset of rows, as once, few, many or a class of expanded clone.

TRBJ2-3	TRBV20-1	few	13	TRBD2	TGCAGTGCCGCTAGCGGGAGTGAAAATACGCAGTATTTT	CSAASGSENTQYF
TRBJ2-1	TRBV20-1	medium-sized	14	-	TGCAGTGCTAGCTCCGGCGGAGGGGCCAATGAGCAGTTCTTC	CSASSGGGANEQFF
TRBJ1-3	TRBV7-9	few	17	-	TGTGCCAGCAGCTCGAGGGCCGGGATGAGCTCTGGAAACACCATATATTTT	CASSSRAGMSSGNTIYF
TRBJ2-1	TRBV29-1	few	14	-	TGCAGCGTTACAATAGGACCGGGGGCAGATGAGCAGTTCTTC	CSVTIGPGADEQFF
TRBJ2-3	TRBV5-1	medium-sized	16	-	TGCGCCAGCAGCTTGTTATACAGTGGGGGCACAGATACGCAGTATTTT	CASSLLYSGGTDTQYF
TRBJ1-6	TRBV19	few	15	TRBD1	TGTGCCAGTAGTATCGGTGGACAGGGTATTTCACCCCTCCACTTT	CASSIGGQGISPLHF
TRBJ1-1	TRBV7-2	-	15	TRBD1	TGTGCCAGCAGCGAAATCGGGACAGGGGGCTCTGAAGCTTTCTTT	CASSEIGTGGSEAFF
TRBJ1-1	TRBV12-3/TRBV12-4	medium-sized	13	-	TGTGCCAGCAGGTTAGCGGGGCCTCCCGAAGCTTTCTTT	CASRLAGPPEAFF
TRBJ1-5	TRBV20-1	-	15	-	TGCAGTGCTAGGGAAGGCGGAATTAGCAATCAGCCCCAGCATTTT	CSAREGGISNQPQHF
TRBJ2-7	TRBV12-5	medium-sized	11	-	TGTGCTAGTGGTTTGCTTTACGAGCAGTACTTC	CASGLLYEQYF
TRBJ2-6	TRBV6-9	-	14	-	TGTGCCAGCAGTTTAGGGTGGTGGGCCAACGTCCTGACTTTC	CASSLGWWANVLTF
TRBJ1-3	TRBV4-1	medium-sized	16	-	TGCGCCAGCAGCCAAGATCCAGGGGAGTCTGGAAACACCATATATTTT	CASSQDPGESGNTIYF
TRBJ2-1	TRBV3-1	few	15	TRBD2	TGTGCCAGCAGCCCCCGGGGACTAGTCCACAATGAGCAGTTCTTC	CASSPRGLVHNEQFF
TRBJ1-6	TRBV25-1	few	15	-	TGTGCCAGCAGTGACGGGACATCAAATAATTCACCCCTCCACTTT	CASSDGTSNNSPLHF
TRBJ2-2	TRBV27	medium-sized	12	-	TGTGCCAGCAGTTTCGAAACCGGGGAGCTGTTTTTT	CASSFETGELFF
TRBJ2-3	TRBV19	few	15	-	TGTGCCAGTAGTATGGGATTAGCTCGCACAGATACGCAGTATTTT	CASSMGLARTDTQYF
TRBJ2-3	TRBV4-1	medium-sized	17	TRBD2	TGCGCCAGCAGCCAAGAGGGGACTAGCGGGAACACAGATACGCAGTATTTT	CASSQEGTSGNTDTQYF
TRBJ1-2	TRBV6-1	medium-sized	14	TRBD1	TGTGCCAGCAGGTGGGCAGGGGGGAACTATGGCTACACCTTC	CASRWAGGNYGYTF
TRBJ1-2	TRBV7-9	-	15	-	TGTGCCAGCAGGTCGGGGGATGGGGATAACTATGGCTACACCTTC	CASRSGDGDNYGYTF
TRBJ2-5	TRBV7-2	few	11	-	TGTGCCAGCAGCTCGGTGGAGACCCAGTACTTC	CASSSVETQYF
TRBJ2-5	TRBV15	once	14	TRBD1	TGTGCCACCAGCACAGGGGCAGGGGGAAAGACCCAGTACTTC	CATSTGAGGKTQYF
TRBJ2-7	TRBV5-4	-	13	-	TGTGCCTCCACGGACCATAACTCCTACGAGCAGTACTTC	CASTDHNSYEQYF